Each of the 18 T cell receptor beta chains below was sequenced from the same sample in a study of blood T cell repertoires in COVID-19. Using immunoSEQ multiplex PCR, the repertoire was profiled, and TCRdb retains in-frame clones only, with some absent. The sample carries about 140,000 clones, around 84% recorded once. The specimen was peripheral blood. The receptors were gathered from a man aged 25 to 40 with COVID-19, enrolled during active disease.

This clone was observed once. The CDR3 here is CASSSVRTYEQYF. DNA of the CDR3: TGTGCCAGCAGTTCGGTTCGCACCTACGAGCAGTACTTC. V gene TRBV6-5 combines with J gene TRBJ2-7; D remains ambiguous. The V end lost 4 bases, the J end lost 2 bases, and 9 bases lay between the germline ends. Per germline, CDR1 MNHEY and CDR2 SVGAGI. The CDR3 covers 13 residues.

The CDR3 reads CASGGGTYEQYF. As DNA, the CDR3 is TGTGCCAGCGGGGGCGGTACCTACGAGCAGTACTTC. V and J are TRBV3-1 (or the pseudogene TRBV3-2) and TRBJ2-7; D possibly corresponds to TRBD1 (6 bases). Germline V gene data show CDR1 as LGHDT and CDR2 as YNNKEL (reference sequence). Trimming cost V 8 bases and J 2 bases, with 10 bases left between them. The CDR3 has 12 residues.

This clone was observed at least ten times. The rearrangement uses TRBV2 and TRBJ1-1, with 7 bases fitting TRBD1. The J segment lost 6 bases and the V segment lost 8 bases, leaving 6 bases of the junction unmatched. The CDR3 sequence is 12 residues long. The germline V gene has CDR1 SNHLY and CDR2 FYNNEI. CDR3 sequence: CASGGDSSEAFF. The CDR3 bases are TGTGCCAGCGGAGGGGACAGTTCTGAAGCTTTCTTT.

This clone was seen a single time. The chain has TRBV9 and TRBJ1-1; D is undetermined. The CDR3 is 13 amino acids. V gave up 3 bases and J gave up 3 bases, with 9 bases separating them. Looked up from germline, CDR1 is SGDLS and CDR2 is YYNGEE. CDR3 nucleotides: TGTGCCAGCAGCGCCTACCGGGACACTGAAGCTTTCTTT. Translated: CASSAYRDTEAFF.

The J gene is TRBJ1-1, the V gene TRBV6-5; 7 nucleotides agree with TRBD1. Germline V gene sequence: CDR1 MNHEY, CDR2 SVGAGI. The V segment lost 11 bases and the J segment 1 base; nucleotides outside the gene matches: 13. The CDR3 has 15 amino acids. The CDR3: CASRGLGQKNTEAFF. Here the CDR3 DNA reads TGTGCCTCACGGGGGTTGGGACAGAAGAACACTGAAGCTTTCTTT.

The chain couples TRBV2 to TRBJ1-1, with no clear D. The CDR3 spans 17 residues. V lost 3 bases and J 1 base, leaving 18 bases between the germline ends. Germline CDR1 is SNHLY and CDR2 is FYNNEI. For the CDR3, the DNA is TGTGCCAGCAGTGACCCCAGTGAATCCAATTCGAACACTGAAGCTTTCTTT. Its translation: CASSDPSESNSNTEAFF.

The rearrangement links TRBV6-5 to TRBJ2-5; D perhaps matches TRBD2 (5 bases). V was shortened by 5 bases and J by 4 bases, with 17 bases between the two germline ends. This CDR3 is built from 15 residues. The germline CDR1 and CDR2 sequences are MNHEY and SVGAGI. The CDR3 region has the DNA TGTGCCAGCAGTACACTAGAAAGCCGGGGAGAGACCCAGTACTTC. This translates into CASSTLESRGETQYF.

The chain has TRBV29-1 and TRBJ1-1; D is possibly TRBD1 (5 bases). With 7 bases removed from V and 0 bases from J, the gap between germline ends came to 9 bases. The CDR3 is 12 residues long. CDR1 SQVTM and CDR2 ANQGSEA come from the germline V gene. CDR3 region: CSGQSMNTEAFF. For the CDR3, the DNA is TGCAGCGGACAGTCGATGAACACTGAAGCTTTCTTT. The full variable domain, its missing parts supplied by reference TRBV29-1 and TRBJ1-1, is SAVISQKPSRDICQRGTSLTIQCQVDSQVTMMFWYRQQPGQSLTLIATANQGSEATYESGFVIDKFPISRPNLTFSTLTVSNMSPEDSSIYLCSGQSMNTEAFFGQGTRLTVV.

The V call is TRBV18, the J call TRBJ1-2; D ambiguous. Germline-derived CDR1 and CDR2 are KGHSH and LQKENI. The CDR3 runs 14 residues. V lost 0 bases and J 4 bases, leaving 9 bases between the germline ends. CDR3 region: CASSPPQRAYGYTF. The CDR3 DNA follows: TGTGCCAGCTCACCACCCCAAAGAGCCTATGGCTACACCTTC.

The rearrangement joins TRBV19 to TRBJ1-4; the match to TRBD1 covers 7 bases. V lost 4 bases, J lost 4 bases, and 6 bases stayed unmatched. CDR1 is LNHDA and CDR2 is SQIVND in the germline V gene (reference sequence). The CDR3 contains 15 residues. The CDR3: CASSRGGAGNEKLFF. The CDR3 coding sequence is TGTGCCAGTAGTAGAGGGGGCGCCGGTAATGAAAAACTGTTTTTT.

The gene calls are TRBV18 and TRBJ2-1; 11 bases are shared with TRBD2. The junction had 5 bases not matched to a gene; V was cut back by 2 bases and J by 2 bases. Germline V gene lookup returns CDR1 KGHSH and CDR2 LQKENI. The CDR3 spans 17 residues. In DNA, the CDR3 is TGTGCCAGCTCACCAAGGATAGCGGGAGGGACCTACAATGAGCAGTTCTTC. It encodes CASSPRIAGGTYNEQFF.

The CDR3 DNA reads TGTGCCAGCAGCCTCGGTACCTACGAGCAGTACTTC. This encodes CASSLGTYEQYF. The chain links TRBV28 to TRBJ2-7; D ambiguous. The germline gives CDR1 MDHEN, CDR2 SYDVKM. Trimming left V 6 bases short and J 2 bases short, with 8 bases between. This CDR3 spans 12 amino acids.

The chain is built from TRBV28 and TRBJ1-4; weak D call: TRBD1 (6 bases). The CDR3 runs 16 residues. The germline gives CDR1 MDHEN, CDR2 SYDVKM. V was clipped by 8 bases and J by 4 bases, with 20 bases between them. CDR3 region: CASAPASGTLNEKLFF. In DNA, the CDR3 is TGTGCCAGCGCACCAGCCTCCGGGACACTTAATGAAAAACTGTTTTTT.

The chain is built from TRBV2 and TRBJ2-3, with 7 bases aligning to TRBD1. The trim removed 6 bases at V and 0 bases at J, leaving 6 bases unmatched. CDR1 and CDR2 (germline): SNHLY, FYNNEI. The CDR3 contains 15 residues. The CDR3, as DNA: TGTGCCAGCAGCTGGGACAGCCCTAGCACAGATACGCAGTATTTT. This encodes CASSWDSPSTDTQYF.

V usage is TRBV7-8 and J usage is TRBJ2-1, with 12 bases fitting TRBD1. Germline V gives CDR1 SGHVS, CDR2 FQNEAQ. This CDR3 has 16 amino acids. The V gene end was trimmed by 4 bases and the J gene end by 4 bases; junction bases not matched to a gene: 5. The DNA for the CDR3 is TGTGCCAGCAGCTCTCCGGGACAGGGGGCATACAATGAGCAGTTCTTC. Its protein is CASSSPGQGAYNEQFF.

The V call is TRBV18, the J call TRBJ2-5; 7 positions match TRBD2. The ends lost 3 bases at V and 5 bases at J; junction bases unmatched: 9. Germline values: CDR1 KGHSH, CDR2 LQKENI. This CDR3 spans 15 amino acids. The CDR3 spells CASSPETSYGETQYF. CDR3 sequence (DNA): TGTGCCAGCTCACCTGAGACTAGCTATGGGGAGACCCAGTACTTC.

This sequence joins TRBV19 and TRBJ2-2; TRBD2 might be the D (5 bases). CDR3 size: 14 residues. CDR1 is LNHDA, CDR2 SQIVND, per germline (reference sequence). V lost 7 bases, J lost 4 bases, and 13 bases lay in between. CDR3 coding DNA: TGTGCCAGTAACCCAGTACGGGGCACCGGGGAGCTGTTTTTT. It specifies CASNPVRGTGELFF.

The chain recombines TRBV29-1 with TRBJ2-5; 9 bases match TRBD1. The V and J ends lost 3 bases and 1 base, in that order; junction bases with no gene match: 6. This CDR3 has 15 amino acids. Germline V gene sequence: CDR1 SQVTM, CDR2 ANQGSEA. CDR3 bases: TGCAGCGTTGAGGGACAGGGAGGTTTCCAAGAGACCCAGTACTTC. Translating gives CSVEGQGGFQETQYF.